This is a list of T cell receptor beta chains from one sample in a study of T-cell memory formation after mild COVID-19. TCRdb independently ran MiXCR on the 5' RACE reads; one entry per CDR3 protein. Counted here are 100,000 to 150,000 distinct CDR3 sequences, roughly 6% occurring once; the ten biggest clones make up approximately 2.1%. The sequenced material came from PBMCs or a T cell subset sorted from them (not recorded which). The receptors here all came from an adult woman who had mild COVID-19 (a few samples of this study predate the infection). Cell type and time point are not known. Both conserved end residues are part of each CDR3. The size entry is marked missing in some rows and otherwise reads once, few, many or a size class.

>-|TRBJ2-7|TRBV27
CASSSPGAPADEQYF
>-|TRBJ2-2|TRBV15
CATSSDRVAGELFF
>few|TRBJ2-2|TRBV7-8
CASSLALGTGELFF
>-|TRBJ2-2|TRBV4-1
CASSQEPKGTGELFF
>few|TRBJ2-1|TRBV24-1
CATSDFRNEQFF
>-|TRBJ2-3|TRBV14
CASSPGDPFVGTDTQYF
>few|TRBJ1-2|TRBV7-9
CASSKGQGDYGYTF
>few|TRBJ1-2|TRBV6-5
CASSTDRGRFGYTF
>-|TRBJ1-6|TRBV4-2
CASGTSENSYNSPLHF
>many|TRBJ2-5|TRBV20-1
CSAMPLAGAQETQYF
>-|TRBJ2-7|TRBV11-2
CASSSLQGVYEQYF
>many|TRBJ1-1|TRBV5-1
CASSTAPWDTEAFF
>-|TRBJ1-3|TRBV3-1
CASSQGTGLSGNTIYF
>many|TRBJ1-2|TRBV5-1
CASSAQTGGGYGYTF
>few|TRBJ2-3|TRBV20-1
CSAGVGGGTDTQYF
>-|TRBJ2-5|TRBV12-3/TRBV12-4
CASSSGVRGETQYF
>many|TRBJ2-5|TRBV7-2
CASSFNFQETQYF
>-|TRBJ1-3|TRBV29-1
CSGFAGDTIYF
>few|TRBJ1-1|TRBV19
CASSVRANTEAFF
>-|TRBJ2-7|TRBV6-1
CASSEAGDYEQYF
>few|TRBJ2-3|TRBV5-1
CATSEWGGTDTQYF
>many|TRBJ2-2|TRBV20-1
CSTRTSGGGAGELFF
>few|TRBJ1-1|TRBV12-3/TRBV12-4
CASSRTGVTEAFF
>-|TRBJ2-5|TRBV18
CASSPSAGQETQYF
>many|TRBJ2-7|TRBV4-1
CASSQAGLAGVREQYF
>few|TRBJ2-7|TRBV3-1
CASSRSGPSYEQYF
>-|TRBJ1-1|TRBV5-1
CASRADGEAFF
>-|TRBJ2-1|TRBV5-1
CASSSGASVGNEQFF
>few|TRBJ1-4|TRBV12-3/TRBV12-4
CASSSGQEGVEKLFF
>many|TRBJ2-1|TRBV5-6
CASSSKRLAGYNEQFF
>-|TRBJ1-1|TRBV9
CASSVDGDTEAFF
>few|TRBJ1-2|TRBV7-9
CASTRMDIYYGYTF
>many|TRBJ2-3|TRBV5-4
CASSLDPRDMGTDTQYF
>many|TRBJ2-3|TRBV7-9
CASSELSWSGRADTQYF
>few|TRBJ2-3|TRBV29-1
CSVAQQASTDTQYF
>-|TRBJ2-2|TRBV5-4
CASSSGTSGITGELFF
>many|TRBJ2-7|TRBV13
CASTASPTSGGALYF